Reported below is one T cell receptor beta chain. The antigen is undetermined. TCR alpha and TCR beta cDNA libraries carrying sample barcodes and UMIs came from 5'RACE with constant-segment primers. Using its own MiXCR run on the 5' RACE reads, TCRdb lists one record per CDR3 protein. The sample contains about 340,000 distinct CDR3 sequences, approximately 14% of which appear only once. This record belongs to a study of T-cell memory formation after mild COVID-19. Study summary: Largely donor-specific TCR clusters were found.

Germline lookup yields CDR1 MNHEY and CDR2 SMNVEV (reference sequence). This CDR3 is built from 14 residues. V shed 5 bases and J shed 4 bases, with 12 bases lying between them. Study-level findings and limits: Pre-infection memory held some responding clones, suggesting pre-existing cross-reactive T cells responded.

The TCR was taken from a man between 18 and 29 years old who had mild COVID-19 (a few samples of this study predate the infection). Cell type and time point are not known. Material for sequencing was PBMCs or a T cell subset sorted from them (not recorded which). The V call is TRBV27, the J call TRBJ1-5; D is undetermined. In nucleotides, the CDR3 is TGTGCCAGCAGTCTACCGACGCAAAATCAGCCCCAGCATTTT. Translating it yields CASSLPTQNQPQHF.